Listed here are 14 T cell receptor beta chains from one sample, sequenced in a study of cytomegalovirus exposure and HLA in healthy donors. A multiplex PCR was run with 60 Vbeta primers and 13 Jbeta primers. Clones were sequenced by immunoSEQ multiplex PCR, and TCRdb holds only the in-frame ones, with some missing. The table has roughly 76,000 clones, 86% seen once. What was sequenced was PBMCs. The receptors stem from a woman aged 25 to 39 in good health and CMV-seronegative.

V gene TRBV9 combines with J gene TRBJ1-2; 7 bases are a match to TRBD1. V lost 0 bases and J lost 0; bases outside the gene matches: 2. The CDR3 has 15 amino acids. CDR1 is SGDLS, CDR2 YYNGEE, per germline. This chain's CDR3 is CASSVVGTANYGYTF. The CDR3 DNA reads TGTGCCAGCAGCGTAGTGGGGACAGCTAACTATGGCTACACCTTC.

The gene calls are TRBV30 and TRBJ2-1; 10 nucleotides line up with TRBD2. The CDR3 consists of 15 residues. J gave up 2 bases and V 3 bases, and 4 bases lay outside the gene matches. Germline V CDR1 and CDR2: GTSNPN, SVGIG (reference sequence). The CDR3 region has the DNA TGTGCCTGGAGGGCCCTAGCGGGAGCCTACAATGAGCAGTTCTTC. Its protein is CAWRALAGAYNEQFF.

The chain has TRBV2 and TRBJ1-4, with D possibly being TRBD1 (5 bases). Trimming pared 2 bases from V and 6 bases from J, leaving 16 bases between. Germline CDR1 SNHLY, CDR2 FYNNEI. The CDR3 covers 16 residues. CDR3 amino acids: CASSETGAGWDEKLFF. CDR3 in DNA: TGTGCCAGCAGTGAAACTGGGGCAGGGTGGGATGAAAAACTGTTTTTT. Filled out from reference TRBV2 and TRBJ1-4, the complete variable domain reads EPEVTQTPSHQVTQMGQEVILRCVPISNHLYFYWYRQILGQKVEFLVSFYNNEISEKSEIFDDQFSVERPDGSNFTLKIRSTKLEDSAMYFCASSETGAGWDEKLFFGSGTQLSVL.

The chain recombines TRBV7-6 with TRBJ2-7; TRBD2 agrees at 7 bases. The CDR3 sequence is 16 residues long. Germline assignment: CDR1 SGHVS and CDR2 FNYEAQ. V shed 10 bases and J 0 bases; nucleotides not matched to a gene: 15. CDR3 sequence: CANYLAGVPPSYEQYF. CDR3 nucleotides: TGTGCCAATTATTTGGCGGGAGTTCCCCCCTCCTACGAGCAGTACTTC.

The chain carries TRBV4-2 and TRBJ2-1; D remains unclear. The germline V gene encodes CDR1 LGHNA and CDR2 YNFKEQ. Trimming stripped 4 bases from V and 8 bases from J, with 12 bases between. This CDR3 is built from 13 residues. The CDR3 spells CASSPRVADEQFF. As DNA, the CDR3 is TGTGCCAGCAGCCCCCGTGTCGCAGATGAGCAGTTCTTC.

The rearrangement links TRBV11-2 to TRBJ2-3; a weak D match, TRBD2 (6 bases). From germline, CDR1 is SGHAT and CDR2 FQNNGV. This CDR3 region has 14 residues. The V and J ends lost 1 base and 2 bases respectively, with 7 bases between them. The CDR3 DNA follows: TGTGCCAGCAGCTTAGTGGGACTCACAGATACGCAGTATTTT. It translates to CASSLVGLTDTQYF.

This clone was counted between two and nine times. This sequence joins TRBV27 and TRBJ2-3, with D possibly being TRBD1 (6 bases). The CDR3 totals 13 residues. Germline V gives CDR1 MNHEY, CDR2 SMNVEV (reference sequence). The V and J ends lost 7 bases and 3 bases respectively, with 11 bases between them. CDR3 sequence: CASKQGNTDTQYF. In DNA form, the CDR3 reads TGTGCCAGCAAACAGGGTAATACAGATACGCAGTATTTT.

The chain is built from TRBV9 and TRBJ2-5; possible D gene TRBD2, 6 bases. This CDR3 comprises 16 residues. The V gene lost 4 bases and the J gene lost 3 bases, with 19 bases spanning the gap. Germline lookup yields CDR1 SGDLS and CDR2 YYNGEE. CDR3 nucleotides: TGTGCCAGCAGCCCCTTTCGCGGGGAGGTCAAAGAGACCCAGTACTTC. Translated: CASSPFRGEVKETQYF.

This clone occurred a few times. V usage is TRBV6-5 and J usage is TRBJ1-5, with D perhaps TRBD1 (5 bases). In germline, CDR1 is MNHEY, CDR2 SVGAGI. V lost 7 bases and J 5 bases, leaving 15 bases between the germline ends. The CDR3 runs to 14 residues. The DNA of the CDR3 is TGTGCCAGCATCCAAGGGTGGGGGGATCAGCCCCAGCATTTT. Translation gives CASIQGWGDQPQHF.

The chain has TRBV5-1 and TRBJ2-3, with no clear D. This CDR3 is built from 15 residues. V gave up 7 bases and J gave up 0 bases, with 15 bases separating them. In germline, CDR1 is SGHRS, CDR2 YFSETQ. The chain's CDR3 is CASCPLSASTDTQYF. The CDR3 nucleotides are TGCGCCAGCTGCCCACTATCAGCTAGCACAGATACGCAGTATTTT.

V usage is TRBV28 and J usage is TRBJ2-3, with a weak D call TRBD1 (6 bases). Per the germline V gene, CDR1 is MDHEN and CDR2 is SYDVKM. Trimming took off 5 bases at V and 4 bases at J, with 19 bases between the two ends. CDR3 length: 16 residues. Here the CDR3 DNA reads TGTGCCAGCAGTGCTCCCGGCCAGGGGCTCGCAGATACGCAGTATTTT. Its protein is CASSAPGQGLADTQYF. Full variable domain (missing parts from reference TRBV28 and TRBJ2-3): DVKVTQSSRYLVKRTGEKVFLECVQDMDHENMFWYRQDPGLGLRLIYFSYDVKMKEKGDIPEGYSVSREKKERFSLILESASTNQTSMYLCASSAPGQGLADTQYFGPGTRLTVL.

The table lists this clone with a count of one. CDR3 sequence (DNA): TGTGCCAGCATCGTCAGGTTAAATCACAGGGGGGCCACTGAAGCTTTCTTT. It specifies CASIVRLNHRGATEAFF. V gene TRBV2 combines with J gene TRBJ1-1; 8 bases match TRBD1. Germline V gene lookup returns CDR1 SNHLY and CDR2 FYNNEI. V gave up 7 bases and J gave up 4 bases; unmatched junction bases: 17. The CDR3 spans 17 residues.

This chain joins TRBV4-1 and TRBJ1-1; TRBD1 matches 7 bases. Germline trimming cut 3 bases from V and 6 bases from J; bases unmatched to any gene: 7. Germline V gene lookup returns CDR1 MGHRA and CDR2 YSYEKL. The CDR3 has 14 amino acids. This CDR3 reads CASSHPTGLAEAFF. The CDR3 DNA follows: TGCGCCAGCAGCCACCCGACAGGGTTGGCTGAAGCTTTCTTT.

The chain links TRBV9 to TRBJ2-1; 10 nucleotides align to TRBD1. The V gene's germline CDR1 is SGDLS and CDR2 YYNGEE. The CDR3 spans 17 residues. J lost 0 bases, V lost 4 bases, and 7 bases had no gene match. CDR3 nucleotides: TGTGCCAGCAGCATATTGGGACAGGGGATCTCCTACAATGAGCAGTTCTTC. It encodes CASSILGQGISYNEQFF.